This entry lists 27 T cell receptor beta chains sequenced from one sample in a study of synovial regulatory T cells in juvenile arthritis. Profiled with immunoSEQ multiplex PCR; TCRdb holds only in-frame clones, not every one. Its clone listing holds 7,500 to 10,000 clones. Sequenced material: Treg cells from blood. The subset is: remaining (HLA-DR-negative) circulating blood Treg cells. These receptors all come from a donor aged 2-30 years with juvenile idiopathic arthritis.

V is TRBV18 and J is TRBJ2-1; TCRdb outputs TRBD2, but without DNA this stays unchecked. Per the germline V gene, CDR1 is KGHSH and CDR2 is LQKENI. CDR3 length equals 16 residues. DNA is not recorded here. The CDR3 region is CASSPLLGRINNEQFF.

The rearrangement joins TRBV19 to TRBJ2-1; the TCRdb D gene call, TRBD2, has no DNA to confirm it. There are 13 residues in the CDR3. The record lacks a DNA sequence. Germline CDR1 is LNHDA and CDR2 is SQIVND (reference sequence). CDR3 in amino acids: CATRLASGNEQFF. Combining the CDR3 with reference TRBV19 and TRBJ2-1 gives the whole variable domain DGGITQSPKYLFRKEGQNVTLSCEQNLNHDAMYWYRQDPGQGLRLIYYSQIVNDFQKGDIAEGYSVSREKKESFPLTVTSAQKNPTAFYLCATRLASGNEQFFGPGTRLTVL.

The CDR3 sequence: CASNKLDGTGAFGQYF. The chain recombines TRBV27 with TRBJ2-3; the TCRdb call, TRBD1, lacks DNA for checking. Germline loops: CDR1 MNHEY, CDR2 SMNVEV (reference sequence). The CDR3 runs to 16 residues. No coding sequence is recorded.

The chain uses TRBV18 and TRBJ1-3. Germline values: CDR1 KGHSH, CDR2 LQKENI. The CDR3 contains 14 residues. No DNA has been recorded. This CDR3 is CASSRRASGNTIYF.

This chain uses TRBV19 with TRBJ1-5. The CDR3 runs 15 residues. Nucleotide data are not available. Germline CDR1 reads LNHDA; CDR2 reads SQIVND (reference sequence). This CDR3 reads CASSIGGDGNQPQHF.

The rearrangement uses TRBV6-1 and TRBJ2-7; TCRdb reports TRBD1, a call that lacks DNA to check it against. The CDR3 consists of 12 residues. No DNA sequence is on record. Germline CDR1 is MNHNS and CDR2 is SASEGT. CDR3 amino acids: CASSLTGVEQYF.

This chain uses TRBV20-1 with TRBJ2-7; TCRdb's D gene call, TRBD1, goes unchecked for lack of DNA. The germline V gene has CDR1 DFQATT and CDR2 SNEGSKA (reference sequence). There are 11 residues in the CDR3. No DNA appears here. The CDR3 sequence is CSASPAYEQYF.

The chain recombines TRBV27 with TRBJ2-3; as DNA is missing, the TRBD2 call by TCRdb cannot be tested. Germline assignment: CDR1 MNHEY and CDR2 SMNVEV (reference sequence). The CDR3 sequence is 18 residues long. No DNA accompanies this entry. The CDR3 reads CASSLIYGSGEGTDTQYF.

The genes are TRBV6-1 and TRBJ2-7. Germline CDR1 reads MNHNS; CDR2 reads SASEGT. This CDR3 region has 14 residues. No DNA appears here. CDR3 sequence: CASSEGLPPSEQYF.

This sequence joins TRBV18 and TRBJ1-1. CDR3 size: 16 residues. No coding sequence is recorded. CDR1 and CDR2 from the germline V gene are KGHSH and LQKENI. This CDR3 reads CASSPNYSPRVAGAFF.

The chain couples TRBV6-1 to TRBJ1-2; the TCRdb call, TRBD1, lacks DNA for checking. This CDR3 contains 13 residues. Only the protein is on record. Germline loops: CDR1 MNHNS, CDR2 SASEGT. This CDR3 is CASSGDRAYGYTF.

The chain's CDR3 is CASSDLGGSPLHF. The chain employs TRBV6-4 and TRBJ1-6. This CDR3 is built from 13 residues. The DNA is unrecorded. Germline CDR1 MRHNA, CDR2 SNTAGT.

The chain is built from TRBV27 and TRBJ2-7; TCRdb calls TRBD2, which cannot be checked without DNA. The germline gives CDR1 MNHEY, CDR2 SMNVEV (reference sequence). The CDR3 totals 17 residues. The DNA is not on file. CDR3 loop: CASRLISRAQSSYEQYF.

The gene calls are TRBV27 and TRBJ2-2; TCRdb outputs TRBD2, but without DNA this stays unchecked. The CDR3 totals 15 residues. DNA for this receptor is not on file. Germline V gene sequence: CDR1 MNHEY, CDR2 SMNVEV (reference sequence). The chain's CDR3 is CASSPQVERVGELFF.

The V and J genes are TRBV7-8 and TRBJ1-3. This CDR3 is built from 18 residues. The DNA is not on file. Germline CDR1 reads SGHVS; CDR2 reads FQNEAQ. The chain's CDR3 is CASSANPTHTSSGNTIYF.

V usage is TRBV10-3 and J usage is TRBJ1-4; the D call of TRBD1 rests on TCRdb alone, since no DNA is present to check it. The CDR3 consists of 14 residues. No coding sequence is recorded. Germline assignment: CDR1 ENHRY and CDR2 SYGVKD. CDR3 sequence reads: CAIKGTGAEEKLFF.

The chain uses TRBV6-1 and TRBJ2-1; TCRdb lists TRBD2, though no DNA is available to test this call. Germline CDR1 MNHNS, CDR2 SASEGT. The CDR3 is 14 residues long. No nucleotide data were recorded. This CDR3 reads CASSDPSLAGGQFF.

The rearrangement joins TRBV6-1 to TRBJ1-6; the D gene TCRdb calls, TRBD1, cannot be checked with no DNA. The CDR3 consists of 15 residues. No DNA was logged. The germline V gene encodes CDR1 MNHNS and CDR2 SASEGT. The CDR3 is CASSDQGHYNSPLHF.

The gene calls are TRBV19 and TRBJ1-4. From germline, CDR1 is LNHDA and CDR2 SQIVND (reference sequence). The CDR3 is 14 residues long. A DNA sequence was not provided. CDR3 amino acids: CASSLPGENEKLFF.

The chain combines TRBV6-5 with TRBJ1-2. From germline, CDR1 is MNHEY and CDR2 SVGAGI. CDR3 size: 11 residues. The nucleotide record is missing. This chain's CDR3 is CASSMGGGYTF.

The chain links TRBV4-1 to TRBJ2-5; TCRdb proposes TRBD2, but this gene call is untestable without DNA. From germline, CDR1 is MGHRA and CDR2 YSYEKL. CDR3 length equals 21 residues. DNA was not recorded. The CDR3 spells CASSQGLTVAGGPSNRETQYF.

The chain recombines TRBV27 with TRBJ1-2. Germline CDR1 and CDR2: MNHEY and SMNVEV (reference sequence). This CDR3 contains 13 residues. Nucleotide data are not available. This CDR3 is CASREGRGYGYTF.

This rearrangement joins TRBV4-1 to TRBJ2-1; TCRdb's assignment of TRBD2 cannot be checked, as there is no DNA. The CDR3 spans 17 residues. No DNA is given. Germline CDR1 reads MGHRA; CDR2 reads YSYEKL. The CDR3 sequence: CASSLSPGLARGNEQFF.

This chain joins TRBV7-6 and TRBJ2-7; TCRdb names TRBD1, which stays unverified in the absence of DNA. The CDR3 contains 16 residues. DNA is not recorded here. Germline V gene data show CDR1 as SGHVS and CDR2 as FNYEAQ. The CDR3 region is CASSLGLGDRGYEQYF.

The V gene is TRBV6-1, the J gene TRBJ2-7; TCRdb outputs TRBD2, but without DNA this stays unchecked. This CDR3 has 13 amino acids. The coding DNA is unavailable. Germline CDR1 MNHNS, CDR2 SASEGT. CDR3 sequence reads: CASRGLVTYEQYF.

This sequence joins TRBV19 and TRBJ1-2. Germline V gene sequence: CDR1 LNHDA, CDR2 SQIVND (reference sequence). The CDR3 covers 15 residues. No DNA is given. This chain's CDR3 is CASSPKTTPNYGYTF.

This chain uses TRBV18 with TRBJ2-5. CDR3 length: 10 residues. No nucleotide data were recorded. Germline V CDR1 and CDR2: KGHSH, LQKENI. The CDR3 protein is CASSQETQYF.